This T cell receptor beta chain came from a study of cytomegalovirus exposure and HLA in healthy donors (dated by TCRdb to 2016 to 2017). Some background on the complete study: The roughly 670 repertoires of the first cohort and the 95 to 150 validation repertoires were produced on the same platform, according to a later analysis. The study combined high-throughput TCR immunosequencing, statistical association of individual TCRs with disease status, and machine learning to predict cytomegalovirus infection status. Besides the first cohort of approximately 710 subjects, a separate validation cohort made up of 120 or so different subjects was used. The study was designed to test whether signatures of past pathogen exposure could be identified by cataloging public T cell receptors. Here is what the overall study found, with its caveats: In vitro tests confirmed that three of the cytomegalovirus-associated TCR beta chains recognize cytomegalovirus antigens. All 120 or so repertoires were used to score co-occurrence in the validation cohort in a later analysis, because that analysis had no HLA typing for the cohort. While some public TCRs were present in many individuals, most TCR sequences turned up only very rarely across donors. The classifier was reported to diagnose cytomegalovirus status with high specificity and sensitivity in both the original cohort and the validation cohort. The study listed 150 to 200 TCR beta chains as associated with cytomegalovirus. The authors suggested that the approach could potentially be generalized to other disease states and immunological phenotypes. A later analysis found that TCRs clustered in the first cohort also tended to co-occur in the roughly 120 validation repertoires, with 90% to 95% of cluster scores above 0.

Reading the germline V gene gives CDR1 KGHSH and CDR2 LQKENI. V sheds 6 bases and J sheds 1 base, leaving 18 bases between their ends. The CDR3 starts with the cysteine, ends with the phenylalanine, and has 16 residues. Only the CDR3 part of the read is kept: 48 bases, read in frame from the first base. The donors belonged to the validation cohort of around 130 subjects, which was separate from the approximately 700-subject first cohort. Remarks on this clone: It lacks a known antigen. The sample holds no much larger clone one base away, and base qualities are not on file.

To prepare the library, the immunoSEQ multiplex PCR assay was applied. In the paper's pipeline: A statistical classification framework was built for diagnosing cytomegalovirus status from the catalog of TCR beta chain sequences. Imported from immuneACCESS, the table was reduced by TCRdb to in-frame sequences with V and J called. These copies leave out some clones; in studies compared against another copy, an unresolved V gene accounts for under half, and the cause of the remainder is not known. V, J and clone size are taken as reported in that table, and D and trimming were inferred from the DNA itself. The sample table shows about 150,000 clones, and around nine tenths are seen once. The top ten constitute approximately 20% of the sample.

The sequencing sample was made of PBMCs. The chain is made from TRBV18 and TRBJ1-1, and the D gene may be TRBD1, 6 bases matching. The receptor comes from a man aged 18 to 35 in good health and CMV-seropositive. The DNA sequence reads TGTGCCAGCTCTCGGACAGCGAGGAGATCGAACACTGAAGCTTTCTTT. It specifies CASSRTARRSNTEAFF.